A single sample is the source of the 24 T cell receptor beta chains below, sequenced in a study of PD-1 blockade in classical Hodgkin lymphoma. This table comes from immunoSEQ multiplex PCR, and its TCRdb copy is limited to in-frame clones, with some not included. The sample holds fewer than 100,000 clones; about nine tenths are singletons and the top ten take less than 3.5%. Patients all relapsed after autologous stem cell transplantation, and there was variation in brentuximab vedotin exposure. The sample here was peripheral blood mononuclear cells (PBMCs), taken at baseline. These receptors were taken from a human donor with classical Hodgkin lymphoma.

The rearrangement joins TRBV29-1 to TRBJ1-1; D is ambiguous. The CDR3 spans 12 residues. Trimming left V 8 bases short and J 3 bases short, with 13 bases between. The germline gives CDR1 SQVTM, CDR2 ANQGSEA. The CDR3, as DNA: TGCAGCACCAAATCCGGGTACACTGAAGCTTTCTTT. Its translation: CSTKSGYTEAFF.

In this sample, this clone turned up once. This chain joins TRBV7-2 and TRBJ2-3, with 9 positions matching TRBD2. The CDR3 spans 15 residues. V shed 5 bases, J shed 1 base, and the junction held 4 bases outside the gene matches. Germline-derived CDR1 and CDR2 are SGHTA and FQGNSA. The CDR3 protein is CASSPRLAGTDTQYF. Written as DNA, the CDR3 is TGTGCCAGCAGCCCGCGACTAGCGGGCACAGATACGCAGTATTTT.

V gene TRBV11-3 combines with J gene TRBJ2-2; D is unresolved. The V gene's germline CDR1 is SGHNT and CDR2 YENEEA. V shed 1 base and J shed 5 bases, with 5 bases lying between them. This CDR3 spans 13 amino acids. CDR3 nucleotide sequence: TGTGCCAGCAGCTTAGTTCTTACCGGGGAGCTGTTTTTT. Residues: CASSLVLTGELFF.

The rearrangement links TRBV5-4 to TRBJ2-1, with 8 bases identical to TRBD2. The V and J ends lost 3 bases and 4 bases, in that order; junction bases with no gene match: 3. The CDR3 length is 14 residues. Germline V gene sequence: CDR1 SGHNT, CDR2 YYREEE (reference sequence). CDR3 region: CASSSPGGYNEQFF. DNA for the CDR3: TGTGCCAGCAGCTCCCCGGGAGGGTACAATGAGCAGTTCTTC.

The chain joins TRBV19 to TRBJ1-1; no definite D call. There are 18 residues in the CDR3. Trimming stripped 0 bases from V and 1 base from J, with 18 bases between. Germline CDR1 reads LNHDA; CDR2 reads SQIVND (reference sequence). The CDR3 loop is CASSIDPRGQVTNTEAFF. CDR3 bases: TGTGCCAGTAGTATAGATCCCAGAGGCCAGGTAACGAACACTGAAGCTTTCTTT.

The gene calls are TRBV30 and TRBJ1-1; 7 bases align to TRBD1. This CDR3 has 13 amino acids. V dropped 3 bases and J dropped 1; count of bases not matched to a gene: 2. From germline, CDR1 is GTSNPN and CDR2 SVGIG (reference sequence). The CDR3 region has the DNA TGTGCCTGGAGACGACAGGGGAACACTGAAGCTTTCTTT. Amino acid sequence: CAWRRQGNTEAFF.

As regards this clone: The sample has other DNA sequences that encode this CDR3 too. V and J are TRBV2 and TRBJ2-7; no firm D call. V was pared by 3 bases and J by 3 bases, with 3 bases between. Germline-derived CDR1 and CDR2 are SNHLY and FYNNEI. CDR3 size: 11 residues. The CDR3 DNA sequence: TGTGCCAGCAGTGATAGCTACGAGCAGTACTTC. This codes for CASSDSYEQYF.

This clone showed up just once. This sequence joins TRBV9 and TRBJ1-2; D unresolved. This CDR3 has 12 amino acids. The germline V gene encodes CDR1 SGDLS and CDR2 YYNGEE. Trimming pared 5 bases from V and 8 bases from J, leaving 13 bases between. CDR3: CASSGGRLGYTF. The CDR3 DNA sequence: TGTGCCAGCAGTGGAGGGCGTCTGGGCTACACCTTC.

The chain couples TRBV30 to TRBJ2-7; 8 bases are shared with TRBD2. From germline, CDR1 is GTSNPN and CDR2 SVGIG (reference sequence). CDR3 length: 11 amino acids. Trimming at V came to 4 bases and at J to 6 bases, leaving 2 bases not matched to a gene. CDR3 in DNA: TGTGCCTGGACTAGCGGGCTCGAGCAGTACTTC. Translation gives CAWTSGLEQYF.

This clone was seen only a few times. This CDR3 is CASRAGGGRLAYEQYF. The DNA for the CDR3 is TGTGCCAGCCGCGCGGGGGGTGGGAGACTTGCCTACGAGCAGTACTTC. This rearrangement joins TRBV28 to TRBJ2-7, with TRBD2 matching 8 bases. V gave up 8 bases and J gave up 2 bases; unmatched junction bases: 14. The CDR3 runs 16 residues. Germline loops: CDR1 MDHEN, CDR2 SYDVKM.

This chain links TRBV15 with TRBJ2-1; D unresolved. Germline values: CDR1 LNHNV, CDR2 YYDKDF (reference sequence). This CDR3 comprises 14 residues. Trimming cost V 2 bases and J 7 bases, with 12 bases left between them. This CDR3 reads CATSRQLWGNEQFF. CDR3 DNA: TGTGCCACCAGCAGACAACTGTGGGGAAATGAGCAGTTCTTC.

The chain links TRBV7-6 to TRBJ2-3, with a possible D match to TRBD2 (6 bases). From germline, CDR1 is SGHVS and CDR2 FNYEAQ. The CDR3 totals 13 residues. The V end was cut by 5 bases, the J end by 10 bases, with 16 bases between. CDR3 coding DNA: TGTGCCAGCAGCCCGGGGACTTTGGCGGCGCAGTATTTT. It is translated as CASSPGTLAAQYF.

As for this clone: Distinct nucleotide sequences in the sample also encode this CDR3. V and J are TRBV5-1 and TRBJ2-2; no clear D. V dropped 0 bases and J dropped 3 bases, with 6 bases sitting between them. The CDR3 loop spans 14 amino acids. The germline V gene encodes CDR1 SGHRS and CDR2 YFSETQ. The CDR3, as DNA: TGCGCCAGCAGCTTGGCATTAGACACCGGGGAGCTGTTTTTT. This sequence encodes CASSLALDTGELFF.

The CDR3 nucleotides read TGTGCCAGTAGTATAGCGGTAACAGGACAGGGGATCCAAGAGACCCAGTACTTC. Protein sequence: CASSIAVTGQGIQETQYF. The rearrangement uses TRBV19 and TRBJ2-5; 9 nucleotides agree with TRBD1. Looked up from germline, CDR1 is LNHDA and CDR2 is SQIVND (reference sequence). This CDR3 has 18 amino acids. The V gene end was trimmed by 1 base and the J gene end by 1 base; junction bases not matched to a gene: 10.

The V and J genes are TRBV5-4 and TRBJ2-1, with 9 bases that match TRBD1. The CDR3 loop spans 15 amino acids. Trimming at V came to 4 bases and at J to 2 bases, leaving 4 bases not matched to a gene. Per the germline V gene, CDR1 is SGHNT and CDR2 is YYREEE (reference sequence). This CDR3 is CASSTRTGAYNEQFF. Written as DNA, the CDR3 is TGTGCCAGCAGCACCCGGACAGGGGCCTACAATGAGCAGTTCTTC.

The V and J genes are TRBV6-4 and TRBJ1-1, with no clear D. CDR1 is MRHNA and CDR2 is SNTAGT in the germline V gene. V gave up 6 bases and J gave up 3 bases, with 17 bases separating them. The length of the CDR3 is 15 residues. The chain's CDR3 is CASSPFARRDTEAFF. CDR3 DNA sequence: TGTGCCAGCAGCCCCTTCGCCAGGCGGGACACTGAAGCTTTCTTT.

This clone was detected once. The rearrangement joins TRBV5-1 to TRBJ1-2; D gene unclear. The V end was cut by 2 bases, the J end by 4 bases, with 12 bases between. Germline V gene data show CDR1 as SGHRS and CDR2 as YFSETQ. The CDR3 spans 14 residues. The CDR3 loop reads CASSLSDALYGYTF. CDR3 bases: TGCGCCAGCAGCTTATCAGATGCCCTCTATGGCTACACCTTC.

The CDR3 nucleotides are TGTGCCAGCAGCGTAGATCCGACCGGGGAGCTGTTTTTT. Its translation is CASSVDPTGELFF. The chain is built from TRBV9 and TRBJ2-2; D is ambiguous. Germline V CDR1 and CDR2: SGDLS, YYNGEE. This CDR3 region has 13 residues. V lost 0 bases and J lost 5, with 5 bases in between.

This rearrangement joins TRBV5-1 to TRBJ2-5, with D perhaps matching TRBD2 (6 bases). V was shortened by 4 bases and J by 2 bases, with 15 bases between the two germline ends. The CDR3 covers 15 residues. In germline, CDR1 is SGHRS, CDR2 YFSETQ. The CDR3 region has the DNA TGCGCCAGCAGCGGCCGGGACTCCCTACAAGAGACCCAGTACTTC. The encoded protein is CASSGRDSLQETQYF.

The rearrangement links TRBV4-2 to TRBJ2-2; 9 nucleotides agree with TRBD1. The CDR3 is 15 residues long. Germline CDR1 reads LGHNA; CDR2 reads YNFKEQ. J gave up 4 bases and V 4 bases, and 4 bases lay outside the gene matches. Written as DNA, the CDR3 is TGTGCCAGCAGCCTGGACAGGGGTTTCACCGGGGAGCTGTTTTTT. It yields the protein CASSLDRGFTGELFF.

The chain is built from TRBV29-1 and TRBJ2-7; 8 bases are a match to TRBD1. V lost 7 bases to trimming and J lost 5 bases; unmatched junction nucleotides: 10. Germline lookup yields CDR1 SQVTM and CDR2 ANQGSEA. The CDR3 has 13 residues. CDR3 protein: CSAHEAGGNEQYF. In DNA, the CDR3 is TGCAGCGCCCACGAAGCAGGGGGCAACGAGCAGTACTTC.

The CDR3 sequence is CASSEYRGTYEQYF. CDR3 DNA sequence: TGTGCCAGCAGTGAATACAGGGGGACCTACGAGCAGTACTTC. V and J are TRBV2 and TRBJ2-7, with 8 bases lining up with TRBD1. J gave up 2 bases and V 2 bases, and 2 bases lay outside the gene matches. Germline V gives CDR1 SNHLY, CDR2 FYNNEI. There are 14 residues in the CDR3.

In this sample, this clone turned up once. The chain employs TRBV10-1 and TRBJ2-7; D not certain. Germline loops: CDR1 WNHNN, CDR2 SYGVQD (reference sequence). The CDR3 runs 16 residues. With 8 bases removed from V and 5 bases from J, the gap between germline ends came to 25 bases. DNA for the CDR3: TGCGCCAGCCCCATTCCAAATCTTAGGGTGGGCAACGAGCAGTACTTC. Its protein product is CASPIPNLRVGNEQYF.

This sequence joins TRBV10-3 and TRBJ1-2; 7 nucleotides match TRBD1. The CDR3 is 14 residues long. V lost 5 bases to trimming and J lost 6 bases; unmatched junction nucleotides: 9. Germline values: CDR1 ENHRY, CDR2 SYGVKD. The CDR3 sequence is CAISYRDREDGYTF. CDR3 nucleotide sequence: TGTGCCATCAGTTACCGGGACAGAGAGGATGGCTACACCTTC.